This T cell receptor (beta chain) was profiled in a study of blood T cells in healthy people across ages. At the level of the study: About one barcoded TCR beta cDNA was captured per two T cells.

Total RNA was isolated from each sample in quantities of at least 5 micrograms. Study findings and constraints: When set beside aged donors, long-lived donors presented more naive CD4+ cells and higher diversity.

Points on this clonotype: What it binds is unknown.

A J-beta primer mix and a sample-barcoded 5' primer were used in a second PCR of roughly 7 to 12 cycles. Each cDNA molecule was tagged by a template-switch adaptor with 12 random nucleotides. TCRdb passed the 5' RACE reads through MiXCR, listing each CDR3 protein once. Of roughly 800,000 distinct CDR3 sequences in the sample, roughly 64% were seen once. CDR1 and CDR2 (germline): SNHLY, FYNNEI. V lost 5 bases and J lost 4; bases outside the gene matches: 6. This CDR3 spans 15 amino acids. The receptor comes from a man younger than 40 in good health. The chain is built from TRBV2 and TRBJ2-5; 11 positions match TRBD1. Sequenced sample: blood. CDR3: CASSSGTGGSETQYF. CDR3 coding DNA: TGTGCCAGCAGTTCGGGGACAGGGGGTTCAGAGACCCAGTACTTC. The full variable domain, completed using reference TRBV2 and TRBJ2-5, is EPEVTQTPSHQVTQMGQEVILRCVPISNHLYFYWYRQILGQKVEFLVSFYNNEISEKSEIFDDQFSVERPDGSNFTLKIRSTKLEDSAMYFCASSSGTGGSETQYFGPGTRLLVL.